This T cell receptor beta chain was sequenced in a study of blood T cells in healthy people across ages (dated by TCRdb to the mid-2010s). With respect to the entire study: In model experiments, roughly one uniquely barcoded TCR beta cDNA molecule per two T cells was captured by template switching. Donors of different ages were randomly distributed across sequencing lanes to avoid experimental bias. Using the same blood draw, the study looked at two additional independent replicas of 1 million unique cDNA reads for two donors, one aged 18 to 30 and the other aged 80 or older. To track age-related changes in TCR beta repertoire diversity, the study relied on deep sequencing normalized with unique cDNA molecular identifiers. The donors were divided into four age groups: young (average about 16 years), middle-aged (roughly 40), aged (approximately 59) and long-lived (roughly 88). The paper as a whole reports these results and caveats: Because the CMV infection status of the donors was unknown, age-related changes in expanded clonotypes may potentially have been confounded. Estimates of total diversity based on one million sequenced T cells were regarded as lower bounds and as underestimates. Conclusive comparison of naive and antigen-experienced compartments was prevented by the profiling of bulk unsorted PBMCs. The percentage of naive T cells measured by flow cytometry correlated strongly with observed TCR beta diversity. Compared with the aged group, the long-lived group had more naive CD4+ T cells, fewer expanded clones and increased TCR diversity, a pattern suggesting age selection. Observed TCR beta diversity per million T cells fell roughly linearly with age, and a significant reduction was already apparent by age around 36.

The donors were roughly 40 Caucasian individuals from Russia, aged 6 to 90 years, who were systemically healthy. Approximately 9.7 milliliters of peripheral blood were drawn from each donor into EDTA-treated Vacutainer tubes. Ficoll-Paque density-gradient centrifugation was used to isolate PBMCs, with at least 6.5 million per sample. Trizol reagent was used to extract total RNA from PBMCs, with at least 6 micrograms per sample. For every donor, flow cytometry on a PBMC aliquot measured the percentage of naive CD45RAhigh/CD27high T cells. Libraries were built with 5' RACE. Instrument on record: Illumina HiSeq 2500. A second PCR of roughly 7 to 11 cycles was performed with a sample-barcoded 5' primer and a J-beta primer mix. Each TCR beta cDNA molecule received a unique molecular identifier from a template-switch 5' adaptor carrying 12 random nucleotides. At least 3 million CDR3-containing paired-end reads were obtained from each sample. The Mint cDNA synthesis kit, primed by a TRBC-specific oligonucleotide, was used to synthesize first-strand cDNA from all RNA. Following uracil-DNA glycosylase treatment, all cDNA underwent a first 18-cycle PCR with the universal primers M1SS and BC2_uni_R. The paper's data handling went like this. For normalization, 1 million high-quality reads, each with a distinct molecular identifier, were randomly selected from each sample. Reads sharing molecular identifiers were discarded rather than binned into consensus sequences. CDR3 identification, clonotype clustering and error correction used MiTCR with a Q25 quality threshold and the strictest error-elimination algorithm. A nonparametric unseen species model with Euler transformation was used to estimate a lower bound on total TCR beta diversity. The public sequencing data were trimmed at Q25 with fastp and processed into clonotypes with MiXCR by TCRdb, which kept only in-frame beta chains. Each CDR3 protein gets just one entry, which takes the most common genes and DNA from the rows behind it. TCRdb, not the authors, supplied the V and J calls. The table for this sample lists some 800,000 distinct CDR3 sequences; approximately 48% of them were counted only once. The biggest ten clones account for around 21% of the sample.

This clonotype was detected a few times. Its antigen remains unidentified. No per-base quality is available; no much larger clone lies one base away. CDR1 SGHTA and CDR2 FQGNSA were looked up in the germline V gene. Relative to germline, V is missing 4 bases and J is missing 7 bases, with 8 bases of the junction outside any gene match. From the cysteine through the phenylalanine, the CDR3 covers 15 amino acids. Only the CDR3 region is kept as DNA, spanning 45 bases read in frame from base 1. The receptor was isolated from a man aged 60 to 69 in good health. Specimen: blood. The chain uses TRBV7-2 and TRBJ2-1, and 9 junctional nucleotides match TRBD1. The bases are TGTGCCAGCAGCTGGGAACCAGGACAGGGGAATGAGCAGTTCTTC. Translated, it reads CASSWEPGQGNEQFF.